Described below is a single T cell receptor (beta chain) sequence and its context. Its antigen is unknown. The PCR ran on 60 Vbeta and 13 Jbeta primers. Generated by immunoSEQ multiplex PCR, the TCRdb table keeps only in-frame clones and is missing some. The data show roughly 200,000 clones, more than 75% seen once. The sample is drawn from a study of cytomegalovirus exposure and HLA in healthy donors. Study-level points and caveats: 150 or so TCR beta chains were listed as cytomegalovirus-associated. Many donors carried some public TCRs, although rarity characterized most TCR sequences. An analysis was carried out later, and it reportedly showed fewer N-insertions in an Asian-associated ancestry cluster than the approximately 610-donor mean.

V lost 5 bases, J lost 4 bases, and 6 bases stayed unmatched. CDR1 SGHTA and CDR2 FQGNSA come from the germline V gene. The CDR3 totals 15 residues. This rearrangement joins TRBV7-2 to TRBJ2-7; 12 positions agree with TRBD2. Material for sequencing was PBMCs. The sequence came from a woman aged 25-40 years in good health and CMV-seropositive. This chain's CDR3 is CASSLTSGSSYEQYF. CDR3 DNA sequence: TGTGCCAGCAGCCTGACTAGCGGGAGTTCTTACGAGCAGTACTTC.